What follows are 4 T cell receptor beta chains derived from one specimen sequenced in a study of shared clonotypes between healthy human individuals. Clones were sequenced by immunoSEQ multiplex PCR, and TCRdb holds only the in-frame ones, with some missing. The table records approximately 460,000 clones, more than 70% of them present only once. The sequenced material came from PBMCs. These TCRs come from a woman between 40 and 55 years old in good health. Some clones in this sample may be carry-over from other donors' samples.

The chain employs TRBV30 and TRBJ1-6; a possible D gene is TRBD1 (5 bases). Germline V gene lookup returns CDR1 GTSNPN and CDR2 SVGIG (reference sequence). V lost 5 bases, J lost 7 bases, and 12 bases lay in between. The CDR3 is 13 amino acids. The CDR3 nucleotides read TGTGCCTGGGGGAAAGCAGGGAATTCACCCCTCCACTTT. Residues: CAWGKAGNSPLHF.

The rearrangement uses TRBV2 and TRBJ1-4, with 8 bases aligning to TRBD1. Germline V gene data show CDR1 as SNHLY and CDR2 as FYNNEI. CDR3 size: 15 residues. V was pared by 0 bases and J by 7 bases, with 4 bases of the junction left unmatched. The CDR3 coding sequence is TGTGCCAGCAGTGAAGCGGGCAGGGGGCGTGAAAAACTGTTTTTT. Its protein is CASSEAGRGREKLFF.

Points on this clone: The CDR3 carries no conserved terminal phenylalanine or tryptophan, so it likely arises from a read error. V gene TRBV5-1 combines with J gene TRBJ2-7, with a tentative D call TRBD1 (6 bases). CDR1 is SGHRS and CDR2 is YFSETQ in the germline V gene. This CDR3 has 13 amino acids. Trimming left V 0 bases short and J 6 bases short, with 10 bases between. The CDR3 region has the DNA TGCGCCAGCAGCTTGGATACAGGGCCCGAGCAGTACCTC. This sequence encodes CASSLDTGPEQYL.

This clone has at least ten counts. One junction end does not reproduce the germline sequence, and a read error may be involved. The sample has other DNA sequences that encode this CDR3 too. The rearrangement uses TRBV15 and TRBJ2-1, with D perhaps assigned TRBD1 or TRBD2 (5 bases each). This CDR3 has 13 residues. Per the germline V gene, CDR1 is LNHNV and CDR2 is YYDKDF (reference sequence). CDR3 DNA sequence: TGTGCCACCAGCAGAGATCGCGGGCACCCGGGGCTCTTC. Its protein is CATSRDRGHPGLF.